This entry is about one T cell receptor (beta chain). Its target is not known. Donors sampled were nominally healthy, though unrecorded immune exposures were likely. The CDR3 runs 17 residues. The data were taken from a study of cytomegalovirus exposure and HLA in healthy donors. Whole-study results and caveats: In a later analysis, productive TCRs from donors in an Asian-associated ancestry cluster reportedly carried fewer N-insertions than the cohort mean. It was in a later analysis that TCR association rates were seen to vary by HLA locus, highest for DRB1 and lowest for HLA-C. In the analysis, some V segments, TRBV6-2 and TRBV6-3 included, were excluded as indistinguishable.

The PCR contained 60 Vbeta and 13 Jbeta primers. Profiling relied on immunoSEQ multiplex PCR, and the TCRdb table lists in-frame clones only, not all of them. The listing records 160,000 or so clones. The receptor was isolated from a man aged 25-40 years in good health and CMV-seronegative. The chain links TRBV21-1 to TRBJ1-1. TRBV21-1 is a pseudogene segment. Source material: PBMCs. DNA of the CDR3: TGTGCCAGCAGCAAACCGGCCGGAGGGCGGGCGCGCACTGAAGCTTTCTTT. This translates into CASSKPAGGRARTEAFF.